A selection of T cell receptor beta chains follows, all from one sample in a study of T-cell reconstitution after alpha-beta-depleted transplantation in children. TCRdb recomputed calls from the PCR reads with MiXCR, one row per CDR3 protein. This table holds under 400,000 distinct CDR3 sequences, 20% to 30% found once. The source material was PBMCs, mostly from graft donor cells, sampled 180 days after TCRalphabeta/CD19-depleted stem cell transplant. The receptors stem from a male patient aged 5 to 17 who had a stem cell transplant for acute lymphoblastic leukemia, so the T cells may come from the graft donor. CDR3s include the opening cysteine and the closing phenylalanine or tryptophan. A D gene is named only where the DNA matches it firmly. Expanded clones get a size class; other rows say once, few or many, or leave the size out.

TRBJ2-1 | few | NA | TRBV5-1 | CASSLQYNEQFF | TGCGCCAGCAGTCTACAGTACAATGAGCAGTTCTTC
TRBJ2-7 | once | TRBD2 | TRBV20-1 | CSASTPGEAGRLSSYEQYF | TGCAGTGCTAGCACCCCTGGGGAAGCGGGACGTCTCAGCTCCTACGAGCAGTACTTC
TRBJ2-3 | NA | NA | TRBV11-2 | CASSLEDRSTDTQYF | TGTGCCAGCAGCTTAGAGGATCGGAGCACAGATACGCAGTATTTT
TRBJ1-4 | few | NA | TRBV4-1 | CASSGHSYILSNEKLFF | TGCGCCAGCAGCGGTCACAGCTACATCCTCTCTAATGAAAAACTGTTTTTT
TRBJ2-1 | few | NA | TRBV5-1 | CASSYQGLYNEQFF | TGCGCCAGCAGCTACCAGGGCCTTTACAATGAGCAGTTCTTC
TRBJ2-5 | few | NA | TRBV2 | CASRGQLGEETQYF | TGTGCCAGCAGAGGACAGCTAGGGGAAGAGACCCAGTACTTC
TRBJ2-3 | few | NA | TRBV7-9 | CASSPGRHTDTQYF | TGTGCCAGCAGCCCAGGACGCCACACAGATACGCAGTATTTT
TRBJ1-5 | NA | NA | TRBV27 | CASSRQDSNQPQHF | TGTGCCAGCAGTCGACAGGATAGCAATCAGCCCCAGCATTTT
TRBJ2-5 | NA | NA | TRBV2 | CASSEALVRDAETQYF | TGTGCCAGCAGTGAAGCGCTTGTCAGGGACGCAGAGACCCAGTACTTC
TRBJ1-5 | NA | NA | TRBV20-1 | CSAIDSYSNQPQHF | TGCAGTGCTATTGACAGCTATAGCAATCAGCCCCAGCATTTT
TRBJ2-3 | NA | NA | TRBV19 | CASSIVRLGDTQYF | TGTGCCAGTAGTATAGTCCGACTCGGGGATACGCAGTATTTT
TRBJ2-1 | NA | NA | TRBV12-3/TRBV12-4 | CASSTLSSYNEQFF | TGTGCCAGCAGTACCTTGAGCTCCTACAATGAGCAGTTCTTC
TRBJ2-7 | NA | NA | TRBV7-9 | CAGEGANYEQYF | TGTGCCGGGGAGGGGGCCAACTACGAGCAGTACTTC
TRBJ2-5 | few | NA | TRBV27 | CASSPWTEQETQYF | TGTGCCAGCAGTCCCTGGACAGAGCAAGAGACCCAGTACTTC
TRBJ2-5 | NA | NA | TRBV4-1 | CASSQDPRPSIETQYF | TGCGCCAGCAGCCAAGATCCTCGGCCAAGCATAGAGACCCAGTACTTC
TRBJ2-7 | NA | TRBD2 | TRBV6-2/TRBV6-3 | CASSPLAGVSYEQYF | TGTGCCAGCAGCCCCTTAGCGGGAGTCTCCTACGAGCAGTACTTC
TRBJ2-2 | few | TRBD1 | TRBV2 | CASSEGRGSGELFF | TGTGCCAGCAGTGAAGGCAGGGGGTCCGGGGAGCTGTTTTTT
TRBJ1-1 | few | NA | TRBV25-1 | CASSPPGPNTEAFF | TGTGCCAGCAGTCCGCCGGGACCGAACACTGAAGCTTTCTTT
TRBJ2-1 | NA | NA | TRBV27 | CASYSRFYNEQFF | TGTGCCAGCTATTCCCGGTTCTACAATGAGCAGTTCTTC
TRBJ2-4 | NA | TRBD2 | TRBV5-1 | CASSLTSGIPLAKNIQYF | TGCGCCAGCAGCCTAACTAGCGGGATTCCCTTAGCCAAAAACATTCAGTACTTC
TRBJ2-7 | NA | NA | TRBV20-1 | CSAPPSGGLREQYF | TGCAGTGCTCCCCCGTCCGGGGGGCTGAGGGAGCAGTACTTC
TRBJ2-3 | few | NA | TRBV9 | CASSVDGGAGDTQYF | TGTGCCAGCAGCGTTGATGGGGGCGCAGGAGATACGCAGTATTTT
TRBJ2-7 | NA | TRBD1 | TRBV18 | CASSPRTGWISYEQYF | TGTGCCAGCTCACCCCGGACAGGGTGGATATCCTACGAGCAGTACTTC
TRBJ2-3 | NA | NA | TRBV10-3 | CAISESGGPSTDTQYF | TGTGCCATCAGTGAGTCGGGCGGGCCGAGCACAGATACGCAGTATTTT
TRBJ1-2 | few | NA | TRBV12-3/TRBV12-4 | CASSLAVRAGYTF | TGTGCCAGCAGTTTAGCTGTACGGGCTGGCTACACCTTC
TRBJ2-5 | NA | TRBD1 | TRBV29-1 | CSVNRGAPTPETQYF | TGCAGCGTCAACAGGGGGGCTCCGACGCCAGAGACCCAGTACTTC
TRBJ2-2 | NA | TRBD2 | TRBV6-5 | CASSYLWGGGDGELFF | TGTGCCAGCAGTTATCTCTGGGGGGGGGGTGACGGGGAGCTGTTTTTT
TRBJ2-7 | few | NA | TRBV5-1 | CASSSRVPYEQYF | TGCGCCAGCAGCTCCAGGGTCCCCTACGAGCAGTACTTC
TRBJ2-2 | NA | NA | TRBV4-1 | CASGYPVWNTGELFF | TGCGCCAGCGGCTATCCCGTTTGGAACACCGGGGAGCTGTTTTTT
TRBJ2-1 | few | NA | TRBV15 | CATSSPGTYNEQFF | TGTGCCACCAGCAGTCCCGGGACCTACAATGAGCAGTTCTTC
TRBJ2-2 | few | NA | TRBV7-3 | CASSLNLIPNTGELFF | TGTGCCAGCAGCTTAAATCTAATTCCGAACACCGGGGAGCTGTTTTTT